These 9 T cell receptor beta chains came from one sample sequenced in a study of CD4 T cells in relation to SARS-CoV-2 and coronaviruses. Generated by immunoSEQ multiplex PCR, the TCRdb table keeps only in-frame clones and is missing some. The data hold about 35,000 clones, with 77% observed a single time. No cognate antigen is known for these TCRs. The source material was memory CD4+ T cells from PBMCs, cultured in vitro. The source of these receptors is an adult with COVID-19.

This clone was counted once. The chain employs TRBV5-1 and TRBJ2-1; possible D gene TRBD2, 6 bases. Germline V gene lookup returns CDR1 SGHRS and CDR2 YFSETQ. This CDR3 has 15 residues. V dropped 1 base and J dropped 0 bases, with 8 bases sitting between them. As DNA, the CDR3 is TGCGCCAGCAGCTTGAGGGGAGGCTCCTACAATGAGCAGTTCTTC. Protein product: CASSLRGGSYNEQFF.

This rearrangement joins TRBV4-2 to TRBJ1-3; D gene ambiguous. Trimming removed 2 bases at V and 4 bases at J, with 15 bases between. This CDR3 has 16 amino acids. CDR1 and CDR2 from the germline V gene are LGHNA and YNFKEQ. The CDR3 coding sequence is TGTGCCAGCAGCCAATCCCCGGGAGGACTCGGAAACACCATATATTTT. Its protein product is CASSQSPGGLGNTIYF.

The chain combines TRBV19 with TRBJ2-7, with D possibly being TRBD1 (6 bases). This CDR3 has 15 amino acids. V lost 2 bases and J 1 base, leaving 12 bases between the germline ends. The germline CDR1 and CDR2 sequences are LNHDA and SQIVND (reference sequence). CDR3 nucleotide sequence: TGTGCCAGTAGTATAAAATGGGGGCCTTCCTACGAGCAGTACTTC. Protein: CASSIKWGPSYEQYF.

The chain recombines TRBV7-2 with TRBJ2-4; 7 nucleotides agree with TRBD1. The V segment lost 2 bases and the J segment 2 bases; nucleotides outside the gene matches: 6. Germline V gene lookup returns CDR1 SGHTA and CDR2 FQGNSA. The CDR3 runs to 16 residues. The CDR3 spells CASSLSRQGTKNIQYF. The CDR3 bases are TGTGCCAGCAGCTTATCACGACAGGGAACCAAAAACATTCAGTACTTC.

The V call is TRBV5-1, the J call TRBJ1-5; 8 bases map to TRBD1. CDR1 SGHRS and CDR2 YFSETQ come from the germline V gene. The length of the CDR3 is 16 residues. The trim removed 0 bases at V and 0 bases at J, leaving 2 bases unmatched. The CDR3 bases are TGCGCCAGCAGCTTGGGGACAGGGTATAGCAATCAGCCCCAGCATTTT. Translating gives CASSLGTGYSNQPQHF.

The CDR3 DNA is TGCGCCAGCAGCTTGGTTCAGGATTATGGCTACACCTTC. Translation: CASSLVQDYGYTF. This sequence joins TRBV5-1 and TRBJ1-2; D unclear. The CDR3 length is 13 residues. From germline, CDR1 is SGHRS and CDR2 YFSETQ. Trimming removed 0 bases from V and 5 bases from J, with 8 bases in between.

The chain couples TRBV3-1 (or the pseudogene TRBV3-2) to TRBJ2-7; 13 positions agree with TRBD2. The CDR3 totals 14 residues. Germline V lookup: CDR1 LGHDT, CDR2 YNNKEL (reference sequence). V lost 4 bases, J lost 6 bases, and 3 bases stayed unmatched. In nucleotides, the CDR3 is TGTGCCAGCAGCCGCACTAGCGGGAGGGTCGAGCAGTACTTC. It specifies CASSRTSGRVEQYF.

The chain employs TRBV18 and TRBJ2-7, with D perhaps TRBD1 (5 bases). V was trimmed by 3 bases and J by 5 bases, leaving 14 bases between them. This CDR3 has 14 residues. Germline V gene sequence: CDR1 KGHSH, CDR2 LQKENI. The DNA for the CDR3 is TGTGCCAGCTCACCCACAGGTGGGATCCACGAGCAGTACTTC. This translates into CASSPTGGIHEQYF.

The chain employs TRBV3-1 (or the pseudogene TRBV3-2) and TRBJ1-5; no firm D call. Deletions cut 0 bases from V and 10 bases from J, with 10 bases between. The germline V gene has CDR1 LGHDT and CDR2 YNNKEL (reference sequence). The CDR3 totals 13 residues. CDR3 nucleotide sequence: TGTGCCAGCAGCCAAGACCAGAACCGACCCCAGCATTTT. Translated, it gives CASSQDQNRPQHF.